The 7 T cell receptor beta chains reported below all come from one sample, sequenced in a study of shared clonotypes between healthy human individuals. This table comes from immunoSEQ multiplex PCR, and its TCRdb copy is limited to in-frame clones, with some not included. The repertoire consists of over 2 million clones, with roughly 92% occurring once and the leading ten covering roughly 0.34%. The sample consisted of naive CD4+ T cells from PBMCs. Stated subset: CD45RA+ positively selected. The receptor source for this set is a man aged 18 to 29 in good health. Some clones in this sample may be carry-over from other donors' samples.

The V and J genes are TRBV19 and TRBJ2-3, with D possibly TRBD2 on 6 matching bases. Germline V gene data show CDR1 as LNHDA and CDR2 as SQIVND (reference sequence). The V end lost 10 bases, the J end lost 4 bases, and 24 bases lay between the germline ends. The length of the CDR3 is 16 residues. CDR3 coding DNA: TGTGCCACCACATTCCGACTAGAACGGTGGGCAGATACGCAGTATTTT. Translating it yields CATTFRLERWADTQYF. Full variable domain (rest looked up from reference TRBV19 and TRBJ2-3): DGGITQSPKYLFRKEGQNVTLSCEQNLNHDAMYWYRQDPGQGLRLIYYSQIVNDFQKGDIAEGYSVSREKKESFPLTVTSAQKNPTAFYLCATTFRLERWADTQYFGPGTRLTVL.

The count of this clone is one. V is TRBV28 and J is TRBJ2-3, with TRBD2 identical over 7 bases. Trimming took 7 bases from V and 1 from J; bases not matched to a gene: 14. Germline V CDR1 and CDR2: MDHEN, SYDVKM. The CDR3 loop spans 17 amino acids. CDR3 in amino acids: CASTPTGGSRGTDTQYF. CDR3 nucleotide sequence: TGTGCCAGCACTCCCACGGGCGGGAGTAGGGGCACAGATACGCAGTATTTT.

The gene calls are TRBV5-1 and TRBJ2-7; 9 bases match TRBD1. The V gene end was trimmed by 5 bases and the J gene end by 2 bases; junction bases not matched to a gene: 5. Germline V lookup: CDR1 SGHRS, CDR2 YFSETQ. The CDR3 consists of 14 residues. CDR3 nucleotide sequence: TGCGCCAGCAGGTCAGGACAGGGGACCTACGAGCAGTACTTC. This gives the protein CASRSGQGTYEQYF.

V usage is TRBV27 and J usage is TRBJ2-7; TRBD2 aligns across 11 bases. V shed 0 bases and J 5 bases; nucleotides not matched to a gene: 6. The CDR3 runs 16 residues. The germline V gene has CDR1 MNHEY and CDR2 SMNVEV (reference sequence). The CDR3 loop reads CASSLSRSGRAHEQYF. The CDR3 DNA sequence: TGTGCCAGCAGTTTATCTCGTAGCGGGAGGGCCCACGAGCAGTACTTC.

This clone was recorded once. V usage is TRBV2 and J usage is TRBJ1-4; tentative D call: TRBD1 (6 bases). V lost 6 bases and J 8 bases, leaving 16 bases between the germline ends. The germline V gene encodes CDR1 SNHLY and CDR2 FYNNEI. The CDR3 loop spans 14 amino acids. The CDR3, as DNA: TGTGCCAGCAGAGCACGGGACACTCGGGAAAAACTGTTTTTT. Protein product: CASRARDTREKLFF.

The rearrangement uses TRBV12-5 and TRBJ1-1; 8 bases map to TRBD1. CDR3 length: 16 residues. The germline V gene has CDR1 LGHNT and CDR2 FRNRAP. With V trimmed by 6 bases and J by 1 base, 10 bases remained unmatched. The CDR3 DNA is TGTGCTAGTGGCCCTGGACAGGGTCGGGGGAACACTGAAGCTTTCTTT. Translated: CASGPGQGRGNTEAFF. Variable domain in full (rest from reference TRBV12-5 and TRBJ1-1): DARVTQTPRHKVTEMGQEVTMRCQPILGHNTVFWYRQTMMQGLELLAYFRNRAPLDDSGMPKDRFSAEMPDATLATLKIQPSEPRDSAVYFCASGPGQGRGNTEAFFGQGTRLTVV.

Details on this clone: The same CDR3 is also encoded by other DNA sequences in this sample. CDR3 coding DNA: TGTGCCAGCAGTTACTCGATGGGGGGTACCGGGGAGCTGTTTTTT. It is translated as CASSYSMGGTGELFF. The chain employs TRBV6-5 and TRBJ2-2, with D possibly TRBD2 on 6 matching bases. Germline V gives CDR1 MNHEY, CDR2 SVGAGI. The CDR3 spans 15 residues. V shed 0 bases and J shed 5 bases, with 10 bases lying between them.